The rows below give T cell receptor beta chains drawn from one sample of a study of blood T cell repertoires in COVID-19. Method: immunoSEQ multiplex PCR; TCRdb's copy keeps in-frame clones and lacks some. The profile shows roughly 240,000 clones, 65% to 90% of them singletons. Specimen: PBMCs or T cells enriched from blood (not recorded which). These receptor sequences come from a woman aged 50 to 60 with acute COVID-19. Each CDR3 is given with its conserved first and last residue. D genes are given only for firm matches. A row's size may be missing; if present it is once, few, many or a size class.

>12|-|-|TRBJ2-1|TRBV3-1/TRBV3-2
TGTGCCAGCAGCCAAGCAACCGGTGAGCAGTTCTTC
CASSQATGEQFF
>14|-|-|TRBJ1-2|TRBV25-1
TGTGCCAGCAGTGAATATATCACACCGTATGGCTACACCTTC
CASSEYITPYGYTF
>15|-|-|TRBJ1-3|TRBV6-5
TGTGCCAGCAGTTACTCGTCAGGAGGTGGAAACACCATATATTTT
CASSYSSGGGNTIYF
>15|-|-|TRBJ2-1|TRBV3-1/TRBV3-2
TGTGCCAGCAGCCAAGGAGCGGGTGGAATCAATGAGCAGTTCTTC
CASSQGAGGINEQFF
>15|-|TRBD1|TRBJ2-6|TRBV6-2/TRBV6-3
TGTGCCAGCAGTGTCAGGGGGCCTGGGGCCAACGTCCTGACTTTC
CASSVRGPGANVLTF
>14|-|TRBD1|TRBJ2-1|TRBV5-8
TGTGCCAGCAGCTTGGGCGACAGGGTGAATGAGCAGTTCTTC
CASSLGDRVNEQFF
>13|-|-|TRBJ2-4|TRBV7-8
TGTGCCAGCAGCCTACGGACAGAAAACATTCAGTACTTC
CASSLRTENIQYF
>12|-|-|TRBJ1-1|TRBV10-2
TGCGCCAGCAGAGGAGGGAACACTGAAGCTTTCTTT
CASRGGNTEAFF
>15|-|TRBD1|TRBJ1-1|TRBV2
TGTGCCAGCAGTGAAATGGACAGGGGGGGCACTGAAGCTTTCTTT
CASSEMDRGGTEAFF
>13|-|-|TRBJ1-1|TRBV19
TGTGCCAGTAAACGGACAACGAACACTGAAGCTTTCTTT
CASKRTTNTEAFF
>14|-|TRBD1|TRBJ1-3|TRBV5-5
TGTGCCAGCAGCTTCCCGGACAGGGGAAACACCATATATTTT
CASSFPDRGNTIYF
>15|-|-|TRBJ1-5|TRBV4-2
TGTGCCAGCAGCCTCCAGCAGGATAGCAATCAGCCCCAGCATTTT
CASSLQQDSNQPQHF
>15|-|-|TRBJ1-1|TRBV19
TGTGCCAGTAGTCCAGCCCGGGGGGCAGAGACTGAAGCTTTCTTT
CASSPARGAETEAFF
>16|-|-|TRBJ2-7|TRBV7-8
TGTGCCAGCAGCTTAGCGTTAAGGGGAACGAAACTCGAGCAGTACTTC
CASSLALRGTKLEQYF
>14|once|-|TRBJ1-1|TRBV6-5
TGTGCCAGCAGAGGGGTCAGGACGAACACTGAAGCTTTCTTT
CASRGVRTNTEAFF
>16|-|-|TRBJ2-3|TRBV5-4
TGTGCCAGCAGATGGGGGGGGGCGCGGAGTACAGATACGCAGTATTTT
CASRWGGARSTDTQYF
>19|-|TRBD1|TRBJ1-4|TRBV7-2
TGTGCCAGCAGCTTAACCCCTATGACAGGGAAGGCGGGGGGTGAAAAACTGTTTTTT
CASSLTPMTGKAGGEKLFF
>15|-|-|TRBJ1-3|TRBV27
TGTGCCAGCAGCGCTCTCCCGGAGGCTGGAAACACCATATATTTT
CASSALPEAGNTIYF
>15|-|TRBD1|TRBJ1-6|TRBV6-6
TGTGCCAGCAGCTACCTAGGACAGGGGCTTTCACCCCTCCACTTT
CASSYLGQGLSPLHF
>15|-|-|TRBJ1-1|TRBV9
TGTGCCAGCAGCGTAGATGGGAAGGGGAAAACTGAAGCTTTCTTT
CASSVDGKGKTEAFF
>12|-|TRBD1|TRBJ2-7|TRBV6-5
TGTGCCAGCAGGGACAGGGCTCTCGAGCAGTACTTC
CASRDRALEQYF
>17|once|-|TRBJ1-1|TRBV9
TGTGCCAGCAGCGTAGTCGCGGCAGGGTCAAGGAACACTGAAGCTTTCTTT
CASSVVAAGSRNTEAFF
>13|-|TRBD1|TRBJ1-2|TRBV29-1
TGCAGCGTTGAAGAGGACAGGTTCTATGGCTACACCTTC
CSVEEDRFYGYTF
>15|-|-|TRBJ1-5|TRBV18
TGTGCCAGCTCCTACCAGGGAAAGGGTGATCAGCCCCAGCATTTT
CASSYQGKGDQPQHF
>17|-|TRBD1|TRBJ2-2|TRBV2
TGTGCCAGCACTCCGGTAGGGACAGGGGAAAACACCGGGGAGCTGTTTTTT
CASTPVGTGENTGELFF
>14|-|TRBD1|TRBJ1-1|TRBV18
TGTGCCAGCTCTCAGATGGACAGGGAAACTGAAGCTTTCTTT
CASSQMDRETEAFF
>15|-|-|TRBJ2-3|TRBV11-3
TGTGCCAGCAGCTTACATCGGGGTAGCACAGATACGCAGTATTTT
CASSLHRGSTDTQYF